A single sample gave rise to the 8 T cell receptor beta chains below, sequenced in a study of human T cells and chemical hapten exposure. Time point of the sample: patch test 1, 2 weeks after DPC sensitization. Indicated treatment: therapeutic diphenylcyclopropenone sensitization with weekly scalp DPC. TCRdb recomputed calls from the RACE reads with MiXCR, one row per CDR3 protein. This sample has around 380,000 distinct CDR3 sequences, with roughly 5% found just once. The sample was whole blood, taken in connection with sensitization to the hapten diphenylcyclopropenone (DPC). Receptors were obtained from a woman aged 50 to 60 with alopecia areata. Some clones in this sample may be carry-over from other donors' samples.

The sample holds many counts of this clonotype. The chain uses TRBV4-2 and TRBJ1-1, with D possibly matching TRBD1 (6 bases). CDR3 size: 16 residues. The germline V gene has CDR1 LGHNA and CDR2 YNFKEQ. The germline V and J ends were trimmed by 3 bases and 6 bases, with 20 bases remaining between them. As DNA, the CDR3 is TGTGCCAGCAGCCACTTAAGGACAGAGTCACGCGCTGAAGCTTTCTTT. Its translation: CASSHLRTESRAEAFF.

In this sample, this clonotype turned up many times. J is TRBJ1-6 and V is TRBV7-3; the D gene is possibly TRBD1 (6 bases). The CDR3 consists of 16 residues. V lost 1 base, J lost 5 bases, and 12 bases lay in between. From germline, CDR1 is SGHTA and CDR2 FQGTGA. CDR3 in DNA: TGTGCCAGCAGCTTAATGGGGGGCGAGAATAATTCACCCCTCCACTTT. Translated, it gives CASSLMGGENNSPLHF. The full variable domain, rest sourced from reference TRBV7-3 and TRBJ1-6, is GAGVSQTPSNKVTEKGKYVELRCDPISGHTALYWYRQSLGQGPEFLIYFQGTGAADDSGLPNDRFFAVRPEGSVSTLKIQRTERGDSAVYLCASSLMGGENNSPLHFGNGTRLTVT.

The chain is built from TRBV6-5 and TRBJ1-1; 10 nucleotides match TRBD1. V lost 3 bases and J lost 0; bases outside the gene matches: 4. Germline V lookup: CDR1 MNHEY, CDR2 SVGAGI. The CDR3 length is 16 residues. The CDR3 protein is CASSYGQGVMNTEAFF. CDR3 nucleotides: TGTGCCAGCAGTTATGGACAGGGGGTTATGAACACTGAAGCTTTCTTT.

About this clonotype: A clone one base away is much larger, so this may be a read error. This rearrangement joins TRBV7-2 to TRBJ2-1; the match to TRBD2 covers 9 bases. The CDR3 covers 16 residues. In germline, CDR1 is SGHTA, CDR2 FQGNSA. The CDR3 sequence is CASSFVAGVIHNKQFF. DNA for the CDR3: TGTGCCAGCAGCTTCGTAGCGGGAGTCATCCACAATAAGCAGTTCTTC.

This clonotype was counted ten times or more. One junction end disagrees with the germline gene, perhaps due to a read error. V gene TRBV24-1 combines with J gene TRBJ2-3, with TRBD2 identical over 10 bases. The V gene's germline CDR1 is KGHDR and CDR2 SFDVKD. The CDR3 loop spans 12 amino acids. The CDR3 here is CATSDSGRALDF. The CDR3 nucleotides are TGTGCCACCAGTGATAGCGGGAGGGCGCTGGATTTT.

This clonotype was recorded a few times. In DNA form, the CDR3 reads TGTGCCTGGAGTGTAGGGGCAGGGGACAATGAGCAGTTCTTC. It yields the protein CAWSVGAGDNEQFF. The genes are TRBV30 and TRBJ2-1; tentative D call: TRBD1 (6 bases). Trimming shortened V by 0 bases and J by 5 bases, and 11 bases separated the two germline ends. The CDR3 spans 14 residues. CDR1 and CDR2 (germline): GTSNPN, SVGIG (reference sequence).

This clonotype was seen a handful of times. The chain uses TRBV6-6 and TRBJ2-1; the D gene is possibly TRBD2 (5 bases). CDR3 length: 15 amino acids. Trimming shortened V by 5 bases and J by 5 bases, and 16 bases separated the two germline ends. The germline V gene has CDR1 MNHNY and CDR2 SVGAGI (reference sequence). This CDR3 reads CASSTVPQRDNEQFF. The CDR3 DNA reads TGTGCCAGCAGTACGGTCCCCCAGAGGGACAATGAGCAGTTCTTC.

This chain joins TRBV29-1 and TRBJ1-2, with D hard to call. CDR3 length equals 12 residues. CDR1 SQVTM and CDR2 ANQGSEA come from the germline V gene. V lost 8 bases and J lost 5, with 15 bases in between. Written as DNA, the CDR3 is TGCAGCTCGACGACTGAATCTTATGGCTACACCTTC. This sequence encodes CSSTTESYGYTF.